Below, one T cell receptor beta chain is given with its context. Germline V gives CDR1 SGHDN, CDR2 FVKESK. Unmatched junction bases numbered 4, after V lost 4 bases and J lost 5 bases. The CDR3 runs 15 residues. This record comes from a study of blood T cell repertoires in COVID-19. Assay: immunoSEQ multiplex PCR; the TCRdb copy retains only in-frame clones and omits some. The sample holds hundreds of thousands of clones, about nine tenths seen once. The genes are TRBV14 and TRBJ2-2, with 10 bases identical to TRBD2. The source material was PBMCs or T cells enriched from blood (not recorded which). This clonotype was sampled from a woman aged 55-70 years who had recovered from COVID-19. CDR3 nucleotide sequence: TGTGCCAGCAGCCCGCGGACTAGCGGAACCGGGGAGCTGTTTTTT. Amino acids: CASSPRTSGTGELFF.